Shown below are 28 T cell receptor beta chains from a single sample sequenced in a study of CD8+CD57+ T cells in acquired aplastic anemia. The authors sequenced patients whose flow cytometry had shown CD8+CD57+ cell expansion. Using genomic DNA as the template, TCR beta VDJ and CDR3 profiling was carried out. TCRdb processed the reads anew with MiXCR; each CDR3 protein has one entry. The table records approximately 150,000 distinct CDR3 sequences, less than 50% of them present only once. The specimen sequenced was sorted CD4+, CD8+, or CD8+CD57+ T cells (not recorded which) from PBMCs. Receptors were obtained from a human donor with aplastic anemia.

On this clonotype itself: A read error is possible here, since a much larger clone lies one base away. V gene TRBV10-1 combines with J gene TRBJ2-7; TRBD2 aligns across 9 bases. Per the germline V gene, CDR1 is WNHNN and CDR2 is SYGVQD (reference sequence). This CDR3 region has 18 residues. V lost 0 bases to trimming and J lost 2 bases; unmatched junction nucleotides: 11. In DNA, the CDR3 is TGCGCCAGCAGTGAGTCTGTTCGGTGGCTAGCGGGAACCTACGAGCAGTACTTC. Translating gives CASSESVRWLAGTYEQYF.

This clonotype occurred many times. This chain joins TRBV27 and TRBJ1-5, with 7 bases aligning to TRBD1. V lost 5 bases to trimming and J lost 0 bases; unmatched junction nucleotides: 4. The CDR3 spans 15 residues. Germline V CDR1 and CDR2: MNHEY, SMNVEV (reference sequence). CDR3 in amino acids: CASSTGQISNQPQHF. As DNA, the CDR3 is TGTGCCAGCAGTACGGGACAGATTAGCAATCAGCCCCAGCATTTT.

This clonotype was recorded many times. The rearrangement joins TRBV24-1 to TRBJ2-5; D possibly matches TRBD1 or TRBD2 (5 bases each). This CDR3 is built from 17 residues. The V end was cut by 3 bases, the J end by 5 bases, with 21 bases between. CDR1 is KGHDR, CDR2 SFDVKD, per germline. Written as DNA, the CDR3 is TGTGCCACCAGTGATCCGCAGCCAGGGACGGTGGGGGAGACCCAGTACTTC. Protein product: CATSDPQPGTVGETQYF.

The DNA of the CDR3 is TGTGCCATTAGGCAAGGACCGGCCTACACCTTC. Its translation is CAIRQGPAYTF. The rearrangement links TRBV10-3 to TRBJ1-2, with D uncertain. CDR3 size: 11 residues. Germline V gene lookup returns CDR1 ENHRY and CDR2 SYGVKD. Deletions cut 9 bases from V and 10 bases from J, with 15 bases between.

The chain carries TRBV15 and TRBJ1-2; possibly TRBD1 for D (5 bases). V lost 3 bases, J lost 6 bases, and 17 bases lay in between. Germline-derived CDR1 and CDR2 are LNHNV and YYDKDF (reference sequence). The CDR3 runs 15 residues. The DNA of the CDR3 is TGTGCCACCAGCAGTCCCCGCGGGACGGTCGATGGCTACACCTTC. Protein: CATSSPRGTVDGYTF. Supplemented by reference TRBV15 and TRBJ1-2, the full variable domain reads DAMVIQNPRYQVTQFGKPVTLSCSQTLNHNVMYWYQQKSSQAPKLLFHYYDKDFNNEADTPDNFQSRRPNTSFCFLDIRSPGLGDTAMYLCATSSPRGTVDGYTFGSGTRLTVV.

This clonotype appeared many times. The rearrangement links TRBV29-1 to TRBJ2-6; no definite D call. The germline V and J ends were trimmed by 6 bases and 2 bases, with 5 bases remaining between them. Germline V CDR1 and CDR2: SQVTM, ANQGSEA. The length of the CDR3 is 12 residues. This chain's CDR3 is CSVRAGANVLTF. The CDR3 coding sequence is TGCAGCGTAAGGGCTGGGGCCAACGTCCTGACTTTC.

In its sample, this clonotype was seen many times. The CDR3 bases are TGTGCCAGCAGTTTACAGGGGCCTCATCAGCCCCAGCATTTT. This gives the protein CASSLQGPHQPQHF. The chain uses TRBV12-3 or TRBV12-4 and TRBJ1-5; a weak D match, TRBD1 (6 bases). The CDR3 runs 14 residues. The V gene lost 2 bases and the J gene lost 5 bases, with 10 bases spanning the gap.

The chain uses TRBV10-3 and TRBJ2-3, with TRBD1 as a possible D gene (5 bases). CDR3 length equals 13 residues. Germline values: CDR1 ENHRY, CDR2 SYGVKD. V gave up 8 bases and J gave up 11 bases, with 20 bases separating them. CDR3 sequence (DNA): TGTGCCATCTACCCAGGGCCGCACAATGAGCAGTATTTT. It is translated as CAIYPGPHNEQYF.

The chain combines TRBV10-1 with TRBJ2-5; D unresolved. Per germline, CDR1 WNHNN and CDR2 SYGVQD (reference sequence). V dropped 6 bases and J dropped 2 bases, with 16 bases sitting between them. There are 15 residues in the CDR3. The DNA for the CDR3 is TGCGCCAGCAGCGGAGATAGGCAGAAACAAGAGACCCAGTACTTC. Amino acids: CASSGDRQKQETQYF.

This clonotype occurred many times. This chain connects TRBV20-1 to TRBJ2-3, with 7 bases fitting TRBD2. The CDR3 length is 15 residues. The V gene end was trimmed by 0 bases and the J gene end by 2 bases; junction bases not matched to a gene: 5. Germline V lookup: CDR1 DFQATT, CDR2 SNEGSKA (reference sequence). The chain's CDR3 is CSARDSGLDTDTQYF. The CDR3 DNA follows: TGCAGTGCTAGAGATTCCGGACTAGACACAGATACGCAGTATTTT.

In its sample, this clonotype was seen many times. The chain is built from TRBV5-4 and TRBJ2-7; no clear D. CDR1 and CDR2 from the germline V gene are SGHNT and YYREEE (reference sequence). V was pared by 4 bases and J by 0 bases, with 11 bases between. This CDR3 comprises 14 residues. The CDR3 DNA reads TGTGCCAGCAGCCCCATATCGAGCTCCTACGAGCAGTACTTC. Amino acids: CASSPISSSYEQYF.

This chain uses TRBV27 with TRBJ2-3; no reliable D call. CDR1 and CDR2 from the germline V gene are MNHEY and SMNVEV (reference sequence). This CDR3 spans 15 amino acids. The V and J ends lost 8 bases and 2 bases respectively, with 17 bases between them. The CDR3 protein is CASSPLRLNTDTQYF. In DNA form, the CDR3 reads TGTGCCAGCTCCCCCTTGCGGCTTAACACAGATACGCAGTATTTT.

This clonotype has a count of ten or more. The gene calls are TRBV5-1 and TRBJ2-3; D gene unclear. This CDR3 has 17 amino acids. V was clipped by 0 bases and J by 10 bases, with 24 bases between them. Germline assignment: CDR1 SGHRS and CDR2 YFSETQ. This CDR3 is CASSLANRLSDQNPQYF. The CDR3 DNA reads as TGCGCCAGCAGCTTGGCGAATAGGCTGTCGGATCAGAATCCGCAGTATTTT.

This chain connects TRBV7-9 to TRBJ1-2; the D is unclear. Germline V gene data show CDR1 as SEHNR and CDR2 as FQNEAQ (reference sequence). With 0 bases removed from V and 9 bases from J, the gap between germline ends came to 5 bases. The CDR3 extends over 11 amino acids. The CDR3 is CASSLAGSYTF. The DNA of the CDR3 is TGTGCCAGCAGCTTAGCGGGTAGCTACACCTTC. Drawing the rest from reference TRBV7-9 and TRBJ1-2, the complete variable domain is DTGVSQNPRHKITKRGQNVTFRCDPISEHNRLYWYRQTLGQGPEFLTYFQNEAQLEKSRLLSDRFSAERPKGSFSTLEIQRTEQGDSAMYLCASSLAGSYTFGSGTRLTVV.

This clonotype has ten or more counts. The genes are TRBV6-5 and TRBJ2-1; TRBD2 might be the D (5 bases). The ends were cut back, 5 bases at V and 6 bases at J, with 11 bases in the middle. CDR1 is MNHEY, CDR2 SVGAGI, per germline. This CDR3 is built from 13 residues. CDR3: CASSNLAGNEQFF. The DNA of the CDR3 is TGTGCCAGCAGTAACCTTGCGGGCAATGAGCAGTTCTTC.

J is TRBJ1-2 and V is TRBV7-9; 7 nucleotides match TRBD1. The CDR3 has 13 residues. V lost 3 bases, J lost 6 bases, and 4 bases stayed unmatched. The V gene's germline CDR1 is SEHNR and CDR2 FQNEAQ (reference sequence). CDR3 nucleotide sequence: TGTGCCAGCAGCTTCGGAACAGGGGATGGCTACACCTTC. The encoded protein is CASSFGTGDGYTF.

This clonotype has a count of ten or more. One end of the junction fails to match germline, which may point to a read error. CDR3: CATSASGTSGRAF. As DNA, the CDR3 is TGTGCCACCAGCGCTTCCGGGACTAGCGGGAGGGCCTTC. This rearrangement joins TRBV24-1 to TRBJ2-1, with 16 bases fitting TRBD2. CDR3 length equals 13 residues. From germline, CDR1 is KGHDR and CDR2 SFDVKD.

This clonotype was seen at least ten times. This chain uses TRBV20-1 with TRBJ2-5; 9 bases fit TRBD2. Germline loops: CDR1 DFQATT, CDR2 SNEGSKA (reference sequence). V shed 3 bases and J 4 bases; nucleotides not matched to a gene: 3. The CDR3 contains 13 residues. The DNA for the CDR3 is TGCAGTGCTAGCCCTAGCGGGGTAGAGACCCAGTACTTC. Its protein product is CSASPSGVETQYF.

This clonotype was seen more than once but under ten times. The chain links TRBV2 to TRBJ1-4; 11 bases are a match to TRBD1. V shed 6 bases and J 7 bases; nucleotides not matched to a gene: 1. Germline V gene lookup returns CDR1 SNHLY and CDR2 FYNNEI. This CDR3 has 13 residues. The DNA of the CDR3 is TGTGCCAGCAGGGGGACAGGGGGTGAAAAACTGTTTTTT. Residues: CASRGTGGEKLFF.

This clonotype was counted many times. The chain recombines TRBV20-1 with TRBJ1-5, with TRBD1 matching 9 bases. Germline-derived CDR1 and CDR2 are DFQATT and SNEGSKA (reference sequence). This CDR3 spans 15 amino acids. Trimming took 3 bases from V and 3 from J; bases not matched to a gene: 6. CDR3 bases: TGCAGTGCTAGCACCGGGACAGGGTTCAATCAGCCCCAGCATTTT. Protein: CSASTGTGFNQPQHF.

V gene TRBV29-1 combines with J gene TRBJ2-7; TRBD1 matches 9 bases. The CDR3 spans 13 residues. The ends lost 6 bases at V and 5 bases at J; junction bases unmatched: 8. Germline V gene sequence: CDR1 SQVTM, CDR2 ANQGSEA. The CDR3, as DNA: TGCAGCGTCCGGGGACAGGGCAGGAACGAGCAGTACTTC. It is translated as CSVRGQGRNEQYF.

The chain uses TRBV7-2 and TRBJ2-7, with TRBD1 identical over 8 bases. Per the germline V gene, CDR1 is SGHTA and CDR2 is FQGNSA. The CDR3 runs to 15 residues. The V and J ends lost 2 bases and 0 bases, in that order; junction bases with no gene match: 3. In nucleotides, the CDR3 is TGTGCCAGCAGCTTACGGACAGGGAGCTCCTACGAGCAGTACTTC. It encodes CASSLRTGSSYEQYF.

This chain connects TRBV7-2 to TRBJ1-2, with 9 bases fitting TRBD1. The CDR3 spans 13 residues. Trimming at V came to 5 bases and at J to 5 bases, leaving 3 bases not matched to a gene. Germline-derived CDR1 and CDR2 are SGHTA and FQGNSA. The CDR3 DNA follows: TGTGCCAGCAGCGTGGGACAGGGATATGGCTACACCTTC. It encodes CASSVGQGYGYTF.

The genes are TRBV5-1 and TRBJ1-2, with D perhaps TRBD1 (5 bases). Germline V gene sequence: CDR1 SGHRS, CDR2 YFSETQ. V shed 1 base and J shed 7 bases, with 14 bases lying between them. This CDR3 has 14 amino acids. CDR3 DNA sequence: TGCGCCAGCAGCTTGATGGGGGACGGCGCTGGCTACACCTTC. Residues: CASSLMGDGAGYTF. Looking up the rest from reference TRBV5-1 and TRBJ1-2 gives the full variable domain: KAGVTQTPRYLIKTRGQQVTLSCSPISGHRSVSWYQQTPGQGLQFLFEYFSETQRNKGNFPGRFSGRQFSNSRSEMNVSTLELGDSALYLCASSLMGDGAGYTFGSGTRLTVV.

V is TRBV12-5 and J is TRBJ2-7; D remains ambiguous. This CDR3 is built from 14 residues. V shed 5 bases and J shed 4 bases, with 15 bases lying between them. Germline CDR1 reads LGHNT; CDR2 reads FRNRAP. The CDR3 spells CASGLHSDFYEQYF. Written as DNA, the CDR3 is TGTGCTAGTGGTCTCCATTCCGATTTTTACGAGCAGTACTTC.

This clonotype was seen repeatedly, ten times or more. The chain joins TRBV5-6 to TRBJ1-5, with unresolved D. Germline lookup yields CDR1 SGHDT and CDR2 YYEEEE. V lost 0 bases and J lost 5, with 9 bases in between. The CDR3 loop spans 14 amino acids. The DNA of the CDR3 is TGTGCCAGCAGCTTGGGGCAGATACATCAGCCCCAGCATTTT. It translates to CASSLGQIHQPQHF.

CDR3 sequence: CASSAPGNQYF. For the CDR3, the DNA is TGTGCCAGCAGTGCACCGGGGAACCAGTACTTC. This chain connects TRBV2 to TRBJ2-5; a possible D gene is TRBD2 (5 bases). Deletions cut 4 bases from V and 10 bases from J, with 10 bases between. Germline loops: CDR1 SNHLY, CDR2 FYNNEI. The CDR3 has 11 residues.

There are many counts of this clonotype. V gene TRBV7-6 combines with J gene TRBJ2-7; the D gene is possibly TRBD1 (5 bases). Looked up from germline, CDR1 is SGHVS and CDR2 is FNYEAQ. The V gene lost 1 base and the J gene lost 4 bases, with 11 bases spanning the gap. This CDR3 has 14 residues. The CDR3 sequence: CASSLGPDRYEQYV. For the CDR3, the DNA is TGTGCCAGCAGCTTAGGGCCCGACAGATACGAGCAGTACGTC.